This T cell receptor beta chain was sequenced during a study of blood T cell repertoires in COVID-19 (dated by TCRdb to about 2020). The study in broad terms: The collaborator samples originated in the United States, Italy and Spain and spanned the acute and convalescent phases of COVID-19. Samples came from the ongoing ImmuneRACE study (first 160 participants) plus 1,254 subjects from 6 global collaborators. Nearly every sample came with metadata listing a de-identified subject ID, COVID-19 status, age in years and sex. The prospective study material was composed of cDNA or gDNA derived from T cells, B-cell-depleted T cells, or PBMCs. Deeply sampled blood TCRbeta repertoires from subjects exposed to, actively infected with, or recovered from COVID-19 were included in the dataset. The repertoires were released in a freely available public database intended as a resource for research on the immune response to SARS-CoV-2. Where available, HLA class I and class II types were obtained from metadata supplied by the sample provider rather than from assay-based typing.

Of note for this clone: There is no known antigen for this receptor. No base-level quality is on record; no much larger clone is a single base apart.

Participants in the prospective study were aged roughly 18 to 100 years, lived in about two dozen United States geographic areas, and enrolled through a virtual design. Cohort assignment in the prospective study relied on participant-reported clinical history from a screening survey and a study questionnaire. Exposed participants had been in contact with someone with a PCR-confirmed or clinician-diagnosed COVID-19 case within 2 weeks of study entry. Each participant in the prospective study had whole blood, serum and a nasopharyngeal or oropharyngeal swab collected by mobile phlebotomists. Over a roughly 2-month period, participants in the prospective study had the option of providing additional blood draws and questionnaires. Before DNA extraction, blood samples from the prospective study were shipped at room temperature or frozen. TCRbeta CDR3 regions were amplified from genomic DNA using the immunoSEQ Assay, a bias-controlled multiplex PCR. The authors processed their data as follows. The number of nucleated cells in each sample was estimated by amplification of reference gene primers within the assay. To quantify the absolute abundance of each unique TCRbeta CDR3 rearrangement, sequence reads were collapsed and filtered. For each sample, productive Simpson clonality was calculated as the square root of Simpson's diversity index over productive rearrangements. Entries here come from immuneACCESS through TCRdb and include only in-frame sequences with V and J called. Some clones fail to appear in such tables; in the studies checked, an unresolved V gene covers under half of the shortfall, and the cause of the remainder is unknown. For V, J and clone size, that table is used; D and trimming come from the DNA. The sample records fewer than 250,000 clones, nearly 90% of which are singletons. The ten largest clonotypes hold approximately 15% of the sample.

The full study reports these points: Clinical and demographic metadata were provided uncurated, with the amount varying by source and participant.

The germline V gene yields SGDLS for CDR1 and YYNGEE for CDR2. For this chain, trimming is 3 bases at the V end and 2 bases at the J end, and the number of junction bases without a gene match is 9. Spanning cysteine to phenylalanine, the CDR3 consists of 16 amino acids. The sequence is cut down to CDR3 DNA, 48 bases in frame from base 1. The clonotype originates from a man younger than 45 who had been exposed to COVID-19. Recombination linked TRBV9 to TRBJ2-3, and 7 junction bases match TRBD2. Material for sequencing was PBMCs or T cells enriched from blood (not recorded which). The nucleotides read TGTGCCAGCAGCGCCGCGGGACTACACCTCACAGATACGCAGTATTTT. This encodes CASSAAGLHLTDTQYF. This CDR3, with the reference TRBV9 and TRBJ2-3 proteins standing in past its ends, gives the full variable domain DSGVTQTPKHLITATGQRVTLRCSPRSGDLSVYWYQQSLDQGLQFLIQYYNGEERAKGNILERFSAQQFPDLHSELNLSSLELGDSALYFCASSAAGLHLTDTQYFGPGTRLTVL.